This entry lists 9 T cell receptor beta chains sequenced from one sample in a study of CD8+ T cells in alopecia areata. Following extraction, RNA underwent reverse transcription to cDNA, which served as the sequencing template. Data came from immunoSEQ multiplex PCR; TCRdb stores just in-frame clones and leaves some out. The repertoire includes 45,000 to 70,000 clones, 90% to 97% of them detected once, and around 25% sits in the top ten. Sequences were derived from CD8+ T cells sorted from blood, sampled at week 0. These TCRs come from a human donor with alopecia areata.

The J gene is TRBJ1-6, the V gene TRBV27; tentative D call: TRBD1 (6 bases). Germline lookup yields CDR1 MNHEY and CDR2 SMNVEV (reference sequence). The CDR3 runs to 17 residues. With 7 bases removed from V and 11 bases from J, the gap between germline ends came to 27 bases. In DNA, the CDR3 is TGTGCCAGCAACTTCGCCGGTCAGGGGCCCAAAGGGGCACCCCTCCACTTT. It codes for CASNFAGQGPKGAPLHF.

Here the CDR3 reads CASSPFSTGERETQYF. CDR3 coding DNA: TGTGCCAGCAGCCCTTTTTCGACAGGGGAGAGAGAGACCCAGTACTTC. This chain uses TRBV7-9 with TRBJ2-5, with TRBD1 matching over 8 bases. The CDR3 contains 16 residues. Germline V gives CDR1 SEHNR, CDR2 FQNEAQ (reference sequence). The junction had 12 bases not matched to a gene; V was cut back by 5 bases and J by 4 bases.

The V and J genes are TRBV2 and TRBJ2-3; the match to TRBD1 covers 7 bases. The germline gives CDR1 SNHLY, CDR2 FYNNEI. Trimming took 8 bases from V and 7 from J; bases not matched to a gene: 9. This CDR3 has 13 amino acids. CDR3 nucleotides: TGTGCCAGCCCAGCCAGGGACAGCTATACGCAGTATTTT. Protein sequence: CASPARDSYTQYF.

This chain's CDR3 is CASSTRLAGEETQYF. The CDR3 coding sequence is TGTGCCAGCAGCACTCGACTAGCGGGGGAAGAGACCCAGTACTTC. The chain is built from TRBV11-2 and TRBJ2-5; 12 bases agree with TRBD2. CDR3 length: 15 amino acids. In germline, CDR1 is SGHAT, CDR2 FQNNGV. Losses at the gene ends were 5 bases for V and 3 bases for J; bases not matched to a gene: 4.

The rearrangement links TRBV4-3 to TRBJ1-1; D perhaps matches TRBD1 (5 bases). Germline values: CDR1 LGHNA, CDR2 YSLEER. The CDR3 extends over 16 amino acids. V lost 0 bases and J lost 3, with 14 bases in between. CDR3 sequence: CASSQDGGSSYTEAFF. CDR3 sequence (DNA): TGCGCCAGCAGCCAAGATGGGGGTAGCAGCTACACTGAAGCTTTCTTT.

The chain has TRBV4-3 and TRBJ2-5; no reliable D call. From germline, CDR1 is LGHNA and CDR2 YSLEER. Trimming removed 0 bases at V and 0 bases at J, with 8 bases between. This CDR3 comprises 15 residues. CDR3 sequence reads: CASSQDITNQETQYF. In DNA form, the CDR3 reads TGCGCCAGCAGCCAAGACATAACGAACCAAGAGACCCAGTACTTC.

The chain is built from TRBV7-9 and TRBJ1-4; D is uncertain. Trimming cost V 6 bases and J 8 bases, with 13 bases left between them. This CDR3 has 13 amino acids. The germline CDR1 and CDR2 sequences are SEHNR and FQNEAQ (reference sequence). The CDR3 loop reads CASSSRWEEKLFF. DNA for the CDR3: TGTGCCAGCAGTTCCCGGTGGGAAGAAAAACTGTTTTTT.

The V gene is TRBV6-5, the J gene TRBJ2-7; 8 bases are a match to TRBD1. Germline V gene sequence: CDR1 MNHEY, CDR2 SVGAGI. The CDR3 covers 15 residues. Trimming removed 7 bases from V and 7 bases from J; junction bases left unmatched: 15. CDR3 sequence reads: CASTPGTGQGYEQYF. The CDR3 nucleotides read TGTGCCAGCACTCCCGGGACCGGACAGGGCTATGAGCAGTACTTC.

The chain combines TRBV4-1 with TRBJ1-1; D not certain. Germline CDR1 reads MGHRA; CDR2 reads YSYEKL. The CDR3 has 13 residues. The ends were cut back, 1 base at V and 1 base at J, with 4 bases in the middle. The CDR3 sequence: CASSQGENTEAFF. The DNA for the CDR3 is TGCGCCAGCAGCCAAGGAGAGAACACTGAAGCTTTCTTT.